The TCR beta chain described here comes from a study of patients and donors after allogeneic stem cell transplantation. Each CDR3 protein gets one entry after TCRdb re-called the RT-PCR reads with MiXCR. In the table there are roughly 880,000 distinct CDR3 sequences, roughly 18% of which are singletons. The V gene lost 3 bases and the J gene lost 5 bases, with 4 bases spanning the gap. Germline V CDR1 and CDR2: ENHRY, SYGVKD. The CDR3 contains 12 residues. The specimen was blood, either unsorted or a sorted T cell fraction (not recorded which). The chain couples TRBV10-3 to TRBJ1-4; D is ambiguous. The sequence derives from a human donor who was either an allogeneic HSCT recipient or a stem cell or donor lymphocyte infusion donor (not recorded which). It is not recorded whose cells these are; they may come from a transplant donor. CDR3 nucleotides: TGTGCCATCAGTGAACAGAATGAAAAACTGTTTTTT. Its translation is CAISEQNEKLFF.